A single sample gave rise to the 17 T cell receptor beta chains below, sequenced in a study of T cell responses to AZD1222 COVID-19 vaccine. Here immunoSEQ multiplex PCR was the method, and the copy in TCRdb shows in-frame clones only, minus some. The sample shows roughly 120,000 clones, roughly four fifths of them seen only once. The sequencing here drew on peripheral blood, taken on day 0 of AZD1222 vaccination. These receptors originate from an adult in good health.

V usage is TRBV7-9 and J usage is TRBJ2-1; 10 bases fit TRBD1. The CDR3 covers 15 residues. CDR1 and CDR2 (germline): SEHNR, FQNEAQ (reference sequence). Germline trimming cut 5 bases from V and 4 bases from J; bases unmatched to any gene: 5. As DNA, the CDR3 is TGTGCCAGCAGCCCCCGGGACAGGGGATACAATGAGCAGTTCTTC. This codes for CASSPRDRGYNEQFF.

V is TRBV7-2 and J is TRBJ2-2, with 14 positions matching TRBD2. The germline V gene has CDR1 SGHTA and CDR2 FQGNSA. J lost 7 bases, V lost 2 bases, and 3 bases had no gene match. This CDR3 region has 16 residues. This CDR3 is CASSLYGTSGSGELFF. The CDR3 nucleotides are TGTGCCAGCAGCTTATACGGGACTAGCGGGAGCGGGGAGCTGTTTTTT.

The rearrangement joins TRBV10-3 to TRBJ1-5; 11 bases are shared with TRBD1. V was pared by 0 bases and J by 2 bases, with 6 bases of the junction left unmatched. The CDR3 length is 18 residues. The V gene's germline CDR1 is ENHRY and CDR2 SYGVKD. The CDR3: CAISESKGQGAGNQPQHF. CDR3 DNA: TGTGCCATCAGTGAGTCGAAAGGACAGGGGGCCGGCAATCAGCCCCAGCATTTT.

The CDR3 sequence: CASSEVAVTDTQYF. CDR3 nucleotide sequence: TGTGCCAGCAGTGAAGTGGCAGTTACAGATACGCAGTATTTT. V usage is TRBV2 and J usage is TRBJ2-3; no clear D gene. Deletions cut 1 base from V and 3 bases from J, with 8 bases between. The CDR3 is made up of 14 amino acids. Germline V lookup: CDR1 SNHLY, CDR2 FYNNEI.

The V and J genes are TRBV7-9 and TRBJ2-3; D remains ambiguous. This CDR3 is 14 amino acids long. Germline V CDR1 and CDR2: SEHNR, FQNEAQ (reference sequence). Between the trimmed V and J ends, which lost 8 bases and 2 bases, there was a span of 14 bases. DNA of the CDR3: TGTGCCAGCGAGACGGGCCCCCCCACAGATACGCAGTATTTT. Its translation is CASETGPPTDTQYF.

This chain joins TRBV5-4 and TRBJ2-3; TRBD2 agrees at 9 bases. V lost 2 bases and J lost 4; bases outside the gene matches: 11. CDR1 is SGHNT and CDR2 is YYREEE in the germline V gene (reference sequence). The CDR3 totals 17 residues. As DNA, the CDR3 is TGTGCCAGCAGCTTCGGGCGGGGGGGCCGAGCGGCAGATACGCAGTATTTT. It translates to CASSFGRGGRAADTQYF.

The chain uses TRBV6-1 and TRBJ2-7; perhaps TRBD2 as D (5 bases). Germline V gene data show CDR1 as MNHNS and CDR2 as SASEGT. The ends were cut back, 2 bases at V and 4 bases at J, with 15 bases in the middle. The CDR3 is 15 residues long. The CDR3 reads CASSESDSDPYEQYF. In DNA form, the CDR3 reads TGTGCCAGCAGTGAATCGGATAGCGACCCGTACGAGCAGTACTTC.

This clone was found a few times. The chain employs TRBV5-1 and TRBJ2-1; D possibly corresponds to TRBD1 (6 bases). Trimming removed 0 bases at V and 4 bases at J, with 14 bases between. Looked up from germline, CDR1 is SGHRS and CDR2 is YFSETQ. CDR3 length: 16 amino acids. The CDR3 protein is CASSLGGQILYNEQFF. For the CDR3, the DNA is TGCGCCAGCAGCTTGGGCGGACAGATTCTATACAATGAGCAGTTCTTC.

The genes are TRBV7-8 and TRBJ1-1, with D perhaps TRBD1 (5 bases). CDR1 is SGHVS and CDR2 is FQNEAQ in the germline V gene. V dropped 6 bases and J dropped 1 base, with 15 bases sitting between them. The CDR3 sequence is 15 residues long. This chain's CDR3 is CASRDSKHKNTEAFF. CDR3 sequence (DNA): TGTGCCAGCAGAGACAGCAAGCATAAGAACACTGAAGCTTTCTTT.

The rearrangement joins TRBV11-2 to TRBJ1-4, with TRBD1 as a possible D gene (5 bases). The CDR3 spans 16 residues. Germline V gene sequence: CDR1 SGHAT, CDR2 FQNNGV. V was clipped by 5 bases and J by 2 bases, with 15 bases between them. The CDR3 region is CASSPAAGRTNEKLFF. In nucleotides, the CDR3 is TGTGCCAGCAGCCCGGCCGCGGGACGCACTAATGAAAAACTGTTTTTT.

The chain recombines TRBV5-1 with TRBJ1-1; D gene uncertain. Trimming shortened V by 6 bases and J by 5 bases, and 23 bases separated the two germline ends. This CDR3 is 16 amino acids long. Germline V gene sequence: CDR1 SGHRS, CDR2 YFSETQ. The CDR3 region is CASMVEGGGVRTEAFF. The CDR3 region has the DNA TGCGCCAGCATGGTCGAGGGAGGAGGAGTGAGAACTGAAGCTTTCTTT.

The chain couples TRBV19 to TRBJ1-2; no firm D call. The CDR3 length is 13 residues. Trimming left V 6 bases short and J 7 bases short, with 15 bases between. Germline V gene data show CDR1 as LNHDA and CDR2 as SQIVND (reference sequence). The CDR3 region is CASRADWISGYTF. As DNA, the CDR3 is TGTGCCAGTAGGGCAGATTGGATAAGTGGCTACACCTTC.

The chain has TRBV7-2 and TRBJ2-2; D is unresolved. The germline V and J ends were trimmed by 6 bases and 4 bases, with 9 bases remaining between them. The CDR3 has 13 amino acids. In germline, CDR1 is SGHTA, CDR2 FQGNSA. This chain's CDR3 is CASSLYFTGELFF. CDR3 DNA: TGTGCCAGCAGTCTTTATTTCACCGGGGAGCTGTTTTTT.

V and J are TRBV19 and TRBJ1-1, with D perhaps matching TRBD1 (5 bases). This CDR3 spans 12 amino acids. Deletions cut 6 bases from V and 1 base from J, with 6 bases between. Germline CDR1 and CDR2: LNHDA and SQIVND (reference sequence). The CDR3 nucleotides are TGTGCCAGTAGGGACAAGAACACTGAAGCTTTCTTT. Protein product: CASRDKNTEAFF.

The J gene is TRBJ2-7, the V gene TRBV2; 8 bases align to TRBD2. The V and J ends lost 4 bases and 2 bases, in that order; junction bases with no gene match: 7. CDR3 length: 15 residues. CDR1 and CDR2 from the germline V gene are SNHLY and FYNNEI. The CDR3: CASSGTREAPYEQYF. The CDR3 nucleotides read TGTGCCAGCAGTGGGACGCGGGAGGCCCCCTACGAGCAGTACTTC. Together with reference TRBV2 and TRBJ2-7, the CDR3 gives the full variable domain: EPEVTQTPSHQVTQMGQEVILRCVPISNHLYFYWYRQILGQKVEFLVSFYNNEISEKSEIFDDQFSVERPDGSNFTLKIRSTKLEDSAMYFCASSGTREAPYEQYFGPGTRLTVT.

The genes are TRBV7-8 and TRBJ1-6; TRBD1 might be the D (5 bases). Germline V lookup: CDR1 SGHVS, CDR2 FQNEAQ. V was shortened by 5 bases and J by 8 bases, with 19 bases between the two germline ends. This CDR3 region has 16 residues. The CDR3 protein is CASSPLTLTGDSPLHF. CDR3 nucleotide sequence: TGTGCCAGCAGCCCACTTACTCTTACGGGGGATTCACCCCTCCACTTT.

The CDR3 loop is CASSLDSGRDYTGELFF. CDR3 coding DNA: TGTGCCAGCAGCTTAGATTCCGGACGGGACTACACCGGGGAGCTGTTTTTT. This rearrangement joins TRBV11-3 to TRBJ2-2; D possibly corresponds to TRBD2 (6 bases). Germline values: CDR1 SGHNT, CDR2 YENEEA. The CDR3 has 17 residues. Trimming took 0 bases from V and 3 from J, leaving 14 bases between them. Full variable domain (missing parts from reference TRBV11-3 and TRBJ2-2): EAGVVQSPRYKIIEKKQPVAFWCNPISGHNTLYWYLQNLGQGPELLIRYENEEAVDDSQLPKDRFSAERLKGVDSTLKIQPAELGDSAVYLCASSLDSGRDYTGELFFGEGSRLTVL.